This T cell receptor (beta chain) was obtained from a study of blood T cell repertoires in COVID-19. Here immunoSEQ multiplex PCR was the method, and the copy in TCRdb shows in-frame clones only, minus some. The table lists about 130,000 clones, around 87% of them singletons. Many counts were recorded for this clone. The germline CDR1 and CDR2 sequences are MNHEY and SMNVEV (reference sequence). V lost 8 bases to trimming and J lost 4 bases, with 24 bases between them. The CDR3 length is 17 residues. The sample was peripheral blood. The sequence derives from a woman between 50 and 59 years old who had recovered from COVID-19. V usage is TRBV27 and J usage is TRBJ1-3, with unresolved D. The CDR3: CASPRELLGRIGNTIYF. CDR3 DNA: TGTGCCAGCCCCCGTGAACTTTTGGGCCGCATCGGAAACACCATATATTTT.